This entry describes one T cell receptor (beta chain). Whoever was chosen for sequencing had shown CD8+CD57+ cell expansion by flow cytometry. The data were taken from a study of CD8+CD57+ T cells in acquired aplastic anemia. The ends were cut back, 2 bases at V and 0 bases at J, with 10 bases in the middle. The CDR3 is made up of 15 amino acids. Germline V CDR1 and CDR2: SNHLY, FYNNEI. Profiling that covered TCR beta VDJ and CDR3 relied on genomic DNA as its template. TCRdb independently ran MiXCR on the reads; one entry per CDR3 protein. The sample carries roughly 80,000 distinct CDR3 sequences, about 70% recorded once.

The V and J genes are TRBV2 and TRBJ2-5, with a weak D call TRBD1 (6 bases). The specimen was sorted CD4+, CD8+, or CD8+CD57+ T cells (not recorded which) from PBMCs. This sequence was found in a human donor with aplastic anemia. The CDR3 nucleotides read TGTGCCAGCAGTGAATATGGGGGCCACCAAGAGACCCAGTACTTC. Amino acids: CASSEYGGHQETQYF.